This T cell receptor beta chain was recovered during a study of blood T cell repertoires in COVID-19. About the study: There were acute and convalescent COVID-19 samples, and they came from the United States, Italy and Spain. T cells, B-cell-depleted T cells, or PBMCs supplied cDNA or gDNA.

The CDR3 sequence is 12 residues long. Trimming removed 3 bases at V and 14 bases at J, with 15 bases between. CDR1 is MNHEY and CDR2 is SMNVEV in the germline V gene (reference sequence). Clones were read by immunoSEQ multiplex PCR, and TCRdb kept only the in-frame ones, dropping some. The sample lists approximately 470,000 clones, 87% occurring once. Everyone who took part was roughly 18 to 89 years old, and they came from over 20 US areas. The study counted Cohort 3 donors as recovered given two negative PCRs, clearance, or symptom resolution. This TCR came from a woman younger than 30 who had recovered from COVID-19. Source material: PBMCs or T cells enriched from blood (not recorded which). The V call is TRBV27, the J call TRBJ2-3; D perhaps matches TRBD2 (5 bases). CDR3 bases: TGTGCCAGCAGTTTGTTGGGAGAAAAGGCGTATTTT. It translates to CASSLLGEKAYF.